The 9 T cell receptor beta chains listed next were all sequenced from one sample in a study of identical twins. TCRdb ran MiXCR on the 5' RACE reads and lists one entry per CDR3 protein. This sample carries around 1.7 million distinct CDR3 sequences, roughly a third of them seen once, and the ten largest clones take approximately 0.25%. The sequencing sample was made of cord blood. The origin of the receptors is a newborn girl in good health.

The V call is TRBV5-1, the J call TRBJ2-1, with D perhaps TRBD2 (6 bases). The germline gives CDR1 SGHRS, CDR2 YFSETQ. This CDR3 comprises 16 residues. Trimming took off 4 bases at V and 0 bases at J, with 14 bases between the two ends. For the CDR3, the DNA is TGCGCCAGCAGCAAGGGACTCTCTAGCTCCTACAATGAGCAGTTCTTC. This codes for CASSKGLSSSYNEQFF.

The chain carries TRBV6-2 or TRBV6-3 and TRBJ2-2; no reliable D call. Trimming left V 4 bases short and J 6 bases short, with 6 bases between. The CDR3 runs 12 residues. Germline lookup yields CDR1 MNHEY and CDR2 SVGEGT. The CDR3 loop reads CASSFSAGELFF. CDR3 in DNA: TGTGCCAGCAGTTTCTCGGCCGGGGAGCTGTTTTTT.

Only a few counts were recorded for this clonotype. The rearrangement links TRBV21-1 to TRBJ2-1. TRBV21-1 is a listed pseudogene. This CDR3 is built from 14 residues. CDR3 amino acids: CASMCQPPYNEQFF. DNA for the CDR3: TGTGCCAGCATGTGTCAACCTCCCTACAATGAGCAGTTCTTC.

This clonotype was counted a few times. V gene TRBV20-1 combines with J gene TRBJ1-5, with TRBD1 identical over 8 bases. V lost 5 bases to trimming and J lost 4 bases; unmatched junction nucleotides: 4. The CDR3 has 13 residues. In germline, CDR1 is DFQATT, CDR2 SNEGSKA (reference sequence). The CDR3, as DNA: TGCAGTGCTCCGACAGGGGTAAATCAGCCCCAGCATTTT. Translating gives CSAPTGVNQPQHF.

The chain carries TRBV12-3 or TRBV12-4 and TRBJ1-3, with D hard to call. This CDR3 is 11 amino acids long. The V gene lost 2 bases and the J gene lost 8 bases, with 4 bases spanning the gap. The CDR3 protein is CASSLQYTIYF. The CDR3, as DNA: TGTGCCAGCAGTTTACAGTACACCATATATTTT.

The chain couples TRBV25-1 to TRBJ1-2, with TRBD1 identical over 8 bases. Germline V gene sequence: CDR1 MGHDK, CDR2 SYGVNS. The CDR3 covers 14 residues. The trim removed 4 bases at V and 4 bases at J, leaving 5 bases unmatched. CDR3 DNA: TGTGCCAGCAGTGTGGGCGGACAGGGCTATGGCTACACCTTC. It encodes CASSVGGQGYGYTF.

V is TRBV28 and J is TRBJ2-5; D is unresolved. The CDR3 is 15 amino acids. The V end lost 2 bases, the J end lost 11 bases, and 21 bases lay between the germline ends. Germline CDR1 reads MDHEN; CDR2 reads SYDVKM. CDR3 residues: CASSLTNPETNEQYF. The CDR3 DNA reads TGTGCCAGCAGTTTAACCAATCCAGAAACTAATGAGCAGTACTTC.

This chain links TRBV12-3 or TRBV12-4 with TRBJ1-5; D might be TRBD1 (6 bases). The CDR3 contains 17 residues. V shed 5 bases and J shed 0 bases, with 17 bases lying between them. The CDR3 sequence: CASSLSTGGNSNQPQHF. CDR3 bases: TGTGCCAGCAGTCTCTCGACAGGCGGGAATAGCAATCAGCCCCAGCATTTT.

The rearrangement joins TRBV29-1 to TRBJ2-5; TRBD2 aligns across 16 bases. Germline V gene data show CDR1 as SQVTM and CDR2 as ANQGSEA. Losses at the gene ends were 6 bases for V and 4 bases for J; bases not matched to a gene: 11. This CDR3 spans 17 amino acids. The CDR3 bases are TGCAGCGTGGCGACCGGGACTAGCGGGAGGGGGGGAGAGACCCAGTACTTC. Encoded protein: CSVATGTSGRGGETQYF. The variable domain in full, completed from reference TRBV29-1 and TRBJ2-5, reads SAVISQKPSRDICQRGTSLTIQCQVDSQVTMMFWYRQQPGQSLTLIATANQGSEATYESGFVIDKFPISRPNLTFSTLTVSNMSPEDSSIYLCSVATGTSGRGGETQYFGPGTRLLVL.